The rows below give T cell receptor beta chains drawn from one sample of a study of cytomegalovirus exposure and HLA in healthy donors. Only in-frame clones appear in the TCRdb table, and some are missing; sequencing was by immunoSEQ multiplex PCR. The sample shows about 160,000 clones, around 80% of them seen only once. Sample: PBMCs. The receptors were gathered from a man aged 50 or older in good health and CMV-seropositive. Each CDR3 is given with its conserved first and last residue. Each record gives: D gene, V gene, clone size, CDR3 length, J gene, CDR3 protein, CDR3 DNA. A D gene is named only where the DNA matches it firmly. The listing skips clone size in some rows; elsewhere it reads once, few, many or a size class.

D: TRBD2
V: TRBV19
size: NA
length: 16
J: TRBJ2-4
CDR3: CASSIRASGPKNIQYF
DNA: TGTGCCAGTAGTATTAGGGCTAGCGGTCCCAAAAACATTCAGTACTTC

D: NA
V: TRBV19
size: NA
length: 14
J: TRBJ2-3
CDR3: CASSIQSGSDTQYF
DNA: TGTGCCAGTAGTATCCAGTCCGGGTCAGATACGCAGTATTTT

D: TRBD2
V: TRBV28
size: NA
length: 17
J: TRBJ2-2
CDR3: CASSLPRSGGSAGELFF
DNA: TGTGCCAGCAGCTTACCACGGTCGGGCGGGAGTGCCGGGGAGCTGTTTTTT

D: NA
V: TRBV25-1
size: NA
length: 16
J: TRBJ1-6
CDR3: CASSEYDTGSGSPLHF
DNA: TGTGCCAGCAGTGAATACGATACAGGGTCGGGTTCACCCCTCCACTTT

D: TRBD1
V: TRBV5-1
size: NA
length: 16
J: TRBJ1-5
CDR3: CASSETPQGGNQPQHF
DNA: TGCGCCAGCAGCGAAACACCACAGGGGGGTAATCAGCCCCAGCATTTT

D: NA
V: TRBV5-4
size: once
length: 14
J: TRBJ2-7
CDR3: CASSLGQGGYEQYF
DNA: TGTGCCAGCAGCTTGGGGCAGGGTGGGTACGAGCAGTACTTC

D: NA
V: TRBV5-1
size: once
length: 15
J: TRBJ1-2
CDR3: CASSFSPGSPEGYTF
DNA: TGCGCCAGCAGCTTCTCCCCAGGATCCCCAGAGGGCTACACCTTC

D: NA
V: TRBV27
size: NA
length: 13
J: TRBJ2-3
CDR3: CASSLRSTDTQYF
DNA: TGTGCCAGCAGTTTGAGAAGCACAGATACGCAGTATTTT

D: NA
V: TRBV7-9
size: NA
length: 12
J: TRBJ1-2
CDR3: CASSLESGGYTF
DNA: TGTGCCAGCAGCTTAGAGTCGGGTGGCTACACCTTC

D: NA
V: TRBV7-2
size: NA
length: 15
J: TRBJ2-3
CDR3: CASSLDGRGADTQYF
DNA: TGTGCCAGCAGCTTAGATGGGAGGGGGGCAGATACGCAGTATTTT